This T cell receptor (beta chain) was recovered during a study of blood T cell repertoires in COVID-19 (dated by TCRdb to about 2020). General notes on the study: Collaborator samples came from the United States, Italy and Spain and covered acute and convalescent phases of COVID-19. The material from the prospective study consisted of cDNA or gDNA derived from T cells, B-cell-depleted T cells, or PBMCs. Deeply sampled blood TCRbeta repertoires from subjects exposed to, actively infected with, or recovered from COVID-19 were included in the dataset. The repertoires were released in a freely available public database meant as a resource for research on the immune response to SARS-CoV-2. Samples were obtained from the ongoing ImmuneRACE study (first 160 participants) and from about 1,300 subjects provided by 6 global collaborators. The sample metadata nearly always contained a de-identified subject ID, COVID-19 status, age in years and sex. Where available, HLA class I and class II types were taken from metadata supplied by the sample provider and were not determined by assay-based typing.

Each collaborating institution followed its own protocols to collect whole blood in K2EDTA tubes. For TCRbeta analysis, collaborators shipped samples in one of three forms: frozen whole blood, isolated PBMCs, or DNA extracted from either of those sample types. About this clone itself: This receptor's antigen is unknown. Base qualities are not provided; no much larger clone lies one nucleotide away.

TCRbeta CDR3 regions were amplified from genomic DNA by means of the immunoSEQ Assay, a bias-controlled multiplex PCR. From the authors' description of their analysis: Within the assay, amplification of reference gene primers was used to estimate how many nucleated cells each sample contained. To quantify the absolute abundance of each unique TCRbeta CDR3 rearrangement, sequence reads were collapsed and filtered. For each sample, productive Simpson clonality was calculated by taking the square root of Simpson's diversity index across productive rearrangements. The clones in this table, taken by TCRdb from immuneACCESS, are in-frame only. Not every clone is retained; where verified, under half of the shortfall comes from an unresolved V gene, and the cause of the rest is unknown. That table supplies the V and J calls and clone size; D and trimming were determined from the DNA. The sample profile shows around 70,000 clones; about 86% of them were found once. Clones ranked in the top ten supply under 5% of the sample.

Findings and caveats that apply to the study as a whole: The amount of clinical and demographic metadata varied by source and participant and was provided uncurated.

V was cut back by 0 bases and J by 3 bases, leaving a gap of 12 bases between them. The germline V gene (reference sequence) sets CDR1 to LGHDT and CDR2 to YNNKEL. The CDR3 has 16 amino acids, counting the end cysteine and phenylalanine. The only DNA kept is the CDR3, 48 bases in frame from the first base. The receptor chain draws on TRBV3-1 (or the pseudogene TRBV3-2) and TRBJ2-1; a weak D assignment points to TRBD1 (6 bases agree). What was sequenced was peripheral blood. The TCR comes from a man aged 45-60 years with acute or convalescent COVID-19. The CDR3: CASSQESPGHYNEQFF. The DNA sequence reads TGTGCCAGCAGCCAAGAAAGTCCGGGACACTACAATGAGCAGTTCTTC.